These 14 T cell receptor beta chains share one sample of origin, sequenced in a study of T cells after yellow fever vaccination. TCRdb processed the 5' RACE reads anew with MiXCR; each CDR3 protein has one entry. The table includes 350,000 to 450,000 distinct CDR3 sequences, over 5% detected once. Sequencing was performed on PBMCs, taken 5 days after the yellow fever booster vaccination. The receptors here all came from a man aged 25-40 years who received the YFV17D yellow fever vaccine.

CDR3 sequence: CSAPGGTANSPLHF. For the CDR3, the DNA is TGCAGTGCTCCGGGAGGGACTGCTAATTCACCCCTCCACTTT. This chain joins TRBV20-1 and TRBJ1-6; weak D call: TRBD1 (5 bases). The CDR3 spans 14 residues. Germline V gives CDR1 DFQATT, CDR2 SNEGSKA (reference sequence). Trimming cost V 5 bases and J 6 bases, with 14 bases left between them.

This clonotype has more than one count but fewer than ten. Its ends do not fully match the called genes, so a read error is possible. The chain employs TRBV7-3 and TRBJ2-5, with 8 bases matching TRBD1. Germline loops: CDR1 SGHTA, CDR2 FQGTGA. The CDR3 consists of 14 residues. CDR3 sequence: CSSSETGVGETQYF. CDR3 nucleotide sequence: TGTTCCAGCAGCGAGACAGGGGTGGGAGAGACCCAGTACTTC.

This clonotype came up a few times. The rearrangement uses TRBV7-2 and TRBJ2-7; maybe TRBD2 (5 bases). CDR1 and CDR2 from the germline V gene are SGHTA and FQGNSA. This CDR3 is built from 15 residues. Between the trimmed V and J ends, which lost 1 base and 5 bases, there was a span of 15 bases. The CDR3 DNA reads as TGTGCCAGCAGCTTAGGTGGGAGTTCTTTCGACGAGCAGTACTTC. Its protein is CASSLGGSSFDEQYF.

The V and J genes are TRBV3-1 and TRBJ2-7; 7 nucleotides match TRBD1. With V trimmed by 0 bases and J by 4 bases, 6 bases remained unmatched. CDR1 and CDR2 from the germline V gene are LGHDT and YNNKEL (reference sequence). This CDR3 is built from 15 residues. In DNA form, the CDR3 reads TGTGCCAGCAGCCAAGACTCAGGGGGATCGTACGAGCAGTACTTC. It encodes CASSQDSGGSYEQYF.

This clonotype came up many times. The rearrangement uses TRBV7-2 and TRBJ2-3; a weak D match, TRBD2 (5 bases). The CDR3 is made up of 14 amino acids. The V and J ends lost 1 base and 5 bases respectively, with 10 bases between them. Germline V gene data show CDR1 as SGHTA and CDR2 as FQGNSA. The CDR3 reads CASSLDRGRDTQYF. CDR3 sequence (DNA): TGTGCCAGCAGCTTAGATAGAGGGAGAGATACGCAGTATTTT.

The CDR3 DNA is TGTGCCAGCAGCCCCGGGACAGACCTCTACGAGCAGTACTTC. This gives the protein CASSPGTDLYEQYF. V gene TRBV3-1 combines with J gene TRBJ2-7; 7 positions match TRBD1. The CDR3 loop spans 14 amino acids. Germline assignment: CDR1 LGHDT and CDR2 YNNKEL (reference sequence). V shed 4 bases, J shed 3 bases, and the junction held 6 bases outside the gene matches.

This sequence joins TRBV9 and TRBJ2-5; D gene ambiguous. Per germline, CDR1 SGDLS and CDR2 YYNGEE. The CDR3 length is 15 residues. V was clipped by 3 bases and J by 4 bases, with 16 bases between them. Written as DNA, the CDR3 is TGTGCCAGCAGCGGGGGAAATTTAGGTCCAGAGACCCAGTACTTC. Translating it yields CASSGGNLGPETQYF.

The table lists this clonotype with many counts. The rearrangement joins TRBV4-3 to TRBJ2-1; 11 nucleotides match TRBD2. The V segment lost 4 bases and the J segment 8 bases; nucleotides outside the gene matches: 10. CDR3 length: 16 residues. From germline, CDR1 is LGHNA and CDR2 YSLEER. CDR3 DNA: TGCGCCAGCAGCCTGGGTAGCGGGAGGGCCTCAGATGAGCAGTTCTTC. This codes for CASSLGSGRASDEQFF.

The rearrangement joins TRBV28 to TRBJ2-7; D gene uncertain. This CDR3 contains 14 residues. V lost 8 bases and J 3 bases, leaving 17 bases between the germline ends. Germline lookup yields CDR1 MDHEN and CDR2 SYDVKM. The CDR3 loop is CASGQVGGIYEQYF. The DNA of the CDR3 is TGTGCCAGCGGGCAGGTCGGCGGAATCTACGAGCAGTACTTC.

The gene calls are TRBV30 and TRBJ1-1; TRBD1 aligns across 7 bases. Germline V gene data show CDR1 as GTSNPN and CDR2 as SVGIG (reference sequence). The V segment lost 0 bases and the J segment 5 bases; nucleotides outside the gene matches: 3. The CDR3 has 13 residues. CDR3 sequence: CAWSVVRGTEAFF. The CDR3 region has the DNA TGTGCCTGGAGTGTGGTCAGGGGGACTGAAGCTTTCTTT. The variable domain in full, completed from reference TRBV30 and TRBJ1-1, reads SQTIHQWPATLVQPVGSPLSLECTVEGTSNPNLYWYRQAAGRGLQLLFYSVGIGQISSEVPQNLSASRPQDRQFILSSKKLLLSDSGFYLCAWSVVRGTEAFFGQGTRLTVV.

This clonotype was counted many times. The rearrangement joins TRBV4-2 to TRBJ2-2, with TRBD2 as a possible D gene (6 bases). The CDR3 length is 14 residues. The ends were cut back, 6 bases at V and 3 bases at J, with 11 bases in the middle. The germline V gene encodes CDR1 LGHNA and CDR2 YNFKEQ. The DNA for the CDR3 is TGTGCCAGCAGGGAGGGTTTCGACACCGGGGAGCTGTTTTTT. Its translation: CASREGFDTGELFF.

With respect to this clonotype: At one end, the junction sequence differs from germline, possibly due to a read error. This rearrangement joins TRBV20-1 to TRBJ2-3, with 12 positions matching TRBD2. The germline gives CDR1 DFQATT, CDR2 SNEGSKA (reference sequence). The CDR3 loop spans 17 amino acids. The CDR3 sequence: CCARDSPTSGRWDTQYF. The DNA for the CDR3 is TGCTGTGCTAGAGATTCCCCGACTAGCGGGAGATGGGATACGCAGTATTTT.

The CDR3 nucleotides are TGTGCCATCACCGACGGACCAAGCACAGATACGCAGTATTTT. Residues: CAITDGPSTDTQYF. The chain combines TRBV10-3 with TRBJ2-3; D call uncertain. Germline CDR1 reads ENHRY; CDR2 reads SYGVKD. Trimming cost V 7 bases and J 0 bases, with 11 bases left between them. There are 14 residues in the CDR3.

This clonotype was seen a few times. The chain carries TRBV7-9 and TRBJ2-2, with TRBD2 matching 7 bases. The CDR3 sequence is 15 residues long. V shed 6 bases and J 2 bases; nucleotides not matched to a gene: 6. Germline-derived CDR1 and CDR2 are SEHNR and FQNEAQ (reference sequence). Here the CDR3 reads CASRKSAGNTGELFF. CDR3 DNA: TGTGCCAGCAGGAAATCAGCGGGAAACACCGGGGAGCTGTTTTTT.